The next 10 T cell receptor beta chains were all read from a single sample in a study of regulatory T cells in long-lasting Graves disease. As to time point: newly diagnosed GD, antithyroid drugs for less than 3 months. Making the TCR library involved RNA that had been extracted from PBMCs. Sequencing libraries for TCR beta were prepared with iRepertoire HTBI primers and Arm-PCR of CDR3 regions. TCRdb itself ran the multiplex PCR reads through MiXCR, one entry per CDR3 protein. The sample records roughly 560,000 distinct CDR3 sequences, about 12% being singletons. This sample also belongs to another study, concerning T cells in Graves' hyperthyroidism and ophthalmopathy.

The specimen was peripheral blood mononuclear cells (PBMCs), collected at new diagnosis, from a patient treated with antithyroid drugs. All receptors derive from a woman between 25 and 40 years old with Graves disease.

This clonotype has ten or more counts. The chain joins TRBV12-3 or TRBV12-4 to TRBJ1-1; the D gene is possibly TRBD1 (6 bases). V dropped 5 bases and J dropped 7 bases, with 20 bases sitting between them. The CDR3 runs to 15 residues. The CDR3 spells CASSVMDSGLGEAFF. As DNA, the CDR3 is TGTGCCAGCAGTGTTATGGACAGCGGACTTGGTGAAGCTTTCTTT.

This clonotype has only a few counts. V and J are TRBV29-1 and TRBJ2-1; D not certain. Germline V CDR1 and CDR2: SQVTM, ANQGSEA. Trimming removed 6 bases at V and 3 bases at J, with 21 bases between. CDR3 size: 16 residues. For the CDR3, the DNA is TGCAGCGTCGAGTCCGGAGAAAAGGGAAACTACAATGAGCAGTTCTTC. It encodes CSVESGEKGNYNEQFF.

Ten or more counts support this clonotype. V and J are TRBV20-1 and TRBJ2-7; a weak D match, TRBD2 (5 bases). Germline V gene lookup returns CDR1 DFQATT and CDR2 SNEGSKA (reference sequence). The CDR3 is 12 residues long. Trimming took off 6 bases at V and 6 bases at J, with 15 bases between the two ends. CDR3 in amino acids: CSAGYRGSEQYF. CDR3 sequence (DNA): TGCAGTGCCGGGTACCGAGGGAGCGAGCAGTACTTC.

This clonotype was detected ten times or more. This chain links TRBV7-3 with TRBJ1-1; D is perhaps TRBD1 (5 bases). Germline V gene sequence: CDR1 SGHTA, CDR2 FQGTGA. This CDR3 is 16 amino acids long. V was shortened by 0 bases and J by 2 bases, with 13 bases between the two germline ends. The CDR3, as DNA: TGTGCCAGCAGCTTAACTGCACAGGCCACAAACACTGAAGCTTTCTTT. Translated: CASSLTAQATNTEAFF.

This clonotype was recorded at least ten times. V is TRBV30 and J is TRBJ2-5; 7 bases are a match to TRBD1. Germline assignment: CDR1 GTSNPN and CDR2 SVGIG (reference sequence). The trim removed 4 bases at V and 2 bases at J, leaving 7 bases unmatched. This CDR3 has 14 amino acids. Here the CDR3 reads CAWTPGQVQETQYF. The DNA of the CDR3 is TGTGCCTGGACTCCAGGACAGGTGCAAGAGACCCAGTACTTC.

Points on this clonotype: It is likely a read error: a sequence one base away is far more abundant. The chain links TRBV6-1 to TRBJ1-2; 12 bases are a match to TRBD2. The DNA end is more similar to TRBJ2-1, so the J call may be wrong. The CDR3 runs to 17 residues. The germline V gene has CDR1 MNHNS and CDR2 SASEGT. CDR3: CASSTEPRLAGADGQFF. As DNA, the CDR3 is TGTGCCAGCAGTACCGAACCCCGACTAGCGGGAGCAGATGGGCAGTTCTTC.

This clonotype was seen at least ten times. The rearrangement joins TRBV7-9 to TRBJ1-1; D call uncertain. The CDR3 totals 12 residues. Germline CDR1 and CDR2: SEHNR and FQNEAQ (reference sequence). The V gene lost 1 base and the J gene lost 5 bases, with 5 bases spanning the gap. DNA for the CDR3: TGTGCCAGCAGCTTAGTAACAACTGAAGCTTTCTTT. This translates into CASSLVTTEAFF. Filled out from reference TRBV7-9 and TRBJ1-1, the complete variable domain reads DTGVSQNPRHKITKRGQNVTFRCDPISEHNRLYWYRQTLGQGPEFLTYFQNEAQLEKSRLLSDRFSAERPKGSFSTLEIQRTEQGDSAMYLCASSLVTTEAFFGQGTRLTVV.

The rearrangement links TRBV2 to TRBJ1-2; D is possibly TRBD1 (6 bases). Germline lookup yields CDR1 SNHLY and CDR2 FYNNEI. V shed 8 bases and J shed 7 bases, with 11 bases lying between them. The CDR3 extends over 11 amino acids. CDR3 coding DNA: TGTGCCAGCTGGGGGCGTGGTGGCTACACCTTC. It yields the protein CASWGRGGYTF.

The rearrangement uses TRBV2 and TRBJ2-1; D might be TRBD2 (5 bases). The germline gives CDR1 SNHLY, CDR2 FYNNEI. The CDR3 loop spans 15 amino acids. The V and J ends lost 7 bases and 2 bases respectively, with 15 bases between them. Here the CDR3 reads CASIQSGAAYNEQFF. The CDR3 nucleotides are TGTGCCAGCATCCAAAGCGGCGCGGCCTACAATGAGCAGTTCTTC. The full variable domain, with the rest looked up from reference TRBV2 and TRBJ2-1, is EPEVTQTPSHQVTQMGQEVILRCVPISNHLYFYWYRQILGQKVEFLVSFYNNEISEKSEIFDDQFSVERPDGSNFTLKIRSTKLEDSAMYFCASIQSGAAYNEQFFGPGTRLTVL.

This clonotype has just a few counts. The chain joins TRBV4-3 to TRBJ1-6; D gene unclear. The CDR3 spans 12 residues. The germline CDR1 and CDR2 sequences are LGHNA and YSLEER. V gave up 1 base and J gave up 9 bases, with 4 bases separating them. The CDR3 sequence is CASSQGISPLHF. The CDR3 coding sequence is TGCGCCAGCAGCCAAGGAATTTCACCCCTCCACTTT.